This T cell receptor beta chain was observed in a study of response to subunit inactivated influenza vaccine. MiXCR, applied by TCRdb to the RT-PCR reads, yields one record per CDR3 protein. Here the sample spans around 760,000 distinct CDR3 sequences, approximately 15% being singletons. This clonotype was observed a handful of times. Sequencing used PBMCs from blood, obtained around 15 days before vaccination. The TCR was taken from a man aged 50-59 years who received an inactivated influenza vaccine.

This CDR3 is CASRAAWTGDEKLFF. CDR3 nucleotides: TGTGCCAGCAGGGCGGCGTGGACAGGAGATGAAAAACTGTTTTTT. This chain joins TRBV7-2 and TRBJ1-4; 7 bases map to TRBD1. The CDR3 has 15 amino acids. The trim removed 6 bases at V and 6 bases at J, leaving 10 bases unmatched. Germline CDR1 and CDR2: SGHTA and FQGNSA.